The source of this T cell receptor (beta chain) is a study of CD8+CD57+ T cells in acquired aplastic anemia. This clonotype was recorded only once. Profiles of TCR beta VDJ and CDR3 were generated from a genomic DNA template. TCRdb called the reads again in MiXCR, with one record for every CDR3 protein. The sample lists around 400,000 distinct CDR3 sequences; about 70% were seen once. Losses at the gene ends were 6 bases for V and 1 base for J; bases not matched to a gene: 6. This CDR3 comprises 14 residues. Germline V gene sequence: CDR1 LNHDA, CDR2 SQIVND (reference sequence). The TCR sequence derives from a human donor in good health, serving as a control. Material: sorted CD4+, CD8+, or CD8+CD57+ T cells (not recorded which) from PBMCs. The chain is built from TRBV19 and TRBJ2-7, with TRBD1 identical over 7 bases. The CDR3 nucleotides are TGTGCCAGTAGAGACAAGGGGGCATCCTACGAGCAGTACTTC. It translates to CASRDKGASYEQYF.